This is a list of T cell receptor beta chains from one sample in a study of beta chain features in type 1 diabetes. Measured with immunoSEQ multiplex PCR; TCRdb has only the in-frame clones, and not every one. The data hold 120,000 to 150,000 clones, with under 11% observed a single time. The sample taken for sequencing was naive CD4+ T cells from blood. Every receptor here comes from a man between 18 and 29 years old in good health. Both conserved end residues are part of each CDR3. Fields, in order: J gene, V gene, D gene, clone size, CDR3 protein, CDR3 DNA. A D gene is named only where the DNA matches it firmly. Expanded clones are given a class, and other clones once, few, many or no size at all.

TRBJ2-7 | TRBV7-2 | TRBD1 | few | CASIAGTGVHEQYF | TGTGCCAGCATCGCCGGGACAGGGGTCCACGAGCAGTACTTC
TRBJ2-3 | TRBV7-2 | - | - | CASSLAGRTDTQYF | TGTGCCAGCAGCTTAGCAGGGAGAACAGATACGCAGTATTTT
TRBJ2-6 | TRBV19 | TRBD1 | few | CASSWDSSPGANVLTF | TGTGCCAGCTCCTGGGACAGCTCCCCTGGGGCCAACGTCCTGACTTTC
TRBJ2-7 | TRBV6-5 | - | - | CASSPTGLVTYEQYF | TGTGCCAGCAGTCCGACGGGTTTGGTGACCTACGAGCAGTACTTC
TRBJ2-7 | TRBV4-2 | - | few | CASSSPRDSYEQYF | TGTGCCAGCAGCTCCCCCAGGGATTCCTACGAGCAGTACTTC
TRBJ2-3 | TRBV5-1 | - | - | CASSSSDTQYF | TGCGCCAGCAGCTCATCCGATACGCAGTATTTT
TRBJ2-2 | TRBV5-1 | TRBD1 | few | CASQPGTGFTGELFF | TGCGCCAGCCAACCCGGGACAGGGTTCACCGGGGAGCTGTTTTTT
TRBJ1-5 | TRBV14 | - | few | CASSQAGGNQPQHF | TGTGCCAGCAGCCAAGCAGGGGGCAATCAGCCCCAGCATTTT
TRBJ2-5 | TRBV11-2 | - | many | CASLDRGWETQYF | TGTGCCAGCCTCGATAGGGGTTGGGAGACCCAGTACTTC
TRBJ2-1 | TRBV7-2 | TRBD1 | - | CASSVYRGPYNEQFF | TGTGCCAGCAGCGTATACAGGGGGCCCTACAATGAGCAGTTCTTC
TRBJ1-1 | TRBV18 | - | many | CASSPSQENTEAFF | TGTGCCAGCTCACCGTCACAGGAGAACACTGAAGCTTTCTTT
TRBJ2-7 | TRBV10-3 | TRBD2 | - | CAISKTSGESYEQYF | TGTGCCATCAGTAAGACTAGCGGGGAATCCTACGAGCAGTACTTC
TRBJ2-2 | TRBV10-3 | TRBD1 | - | CASEGTGGSGELFF | TGTGCCTCAGAGGGGACAGGGGGTTCCGGGGAGCTGTTTTTT
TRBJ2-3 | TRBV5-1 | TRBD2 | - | CASSLVGGSTDTQYF | TGCGCCAGCAGCTTGGTGGGGGGGAGCACAGATACGCAGTATTTT
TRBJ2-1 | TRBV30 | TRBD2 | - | CAWRARLADSYNEQFF | TGTGCCTGGAGGGCTCGGCTAGCGGACTCCTACAATGAGCAGTTCTTC
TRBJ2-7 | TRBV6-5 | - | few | CASSYSGRPSYEQYF | TGTGCCAGCAGTTACTCGGGCAGGCCTTCCTACGAGCAGTACTTC
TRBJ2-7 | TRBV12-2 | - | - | CASRNRGIFYEQYF | TGTGCAAGTCGTAACAGGGGAATCTTCTACGAGCAGTACTTC
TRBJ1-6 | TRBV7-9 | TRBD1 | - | CASSSGQVNSPLHF | TGTGCCAGCAGCTCCGGACAGGTGAATTCACCCCTCCACTTT
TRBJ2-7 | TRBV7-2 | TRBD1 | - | CASSLDGTGYEQYF | TGTGCCAGCAGCTTAGATGGGACAGGCTACGAGCAGTACTTC
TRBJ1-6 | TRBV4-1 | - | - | CASSQAGTPDNSPLHF | TGCGCCAGCAGCCAAGCCGGGACACCGGATAATTCACCCCTCCACTTT
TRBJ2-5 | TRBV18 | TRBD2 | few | CASSPPSGGETQYF | TGTGCCAGCTCACCACCTAGCGGGGGGGAGACCCAGTACTTC
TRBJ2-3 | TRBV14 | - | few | CASGLAMDTQYF | TGTGCCAGCGGCTTAGCGATGGATACGCAGTATTTT
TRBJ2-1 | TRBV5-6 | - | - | CASSTPGQGNNEQFF | TGTGCCAGCAGCACGCCGGGACAAGGAAACAATGAGCAGTTCTTC